The present TCR beta chain was sequenced within a study of post-analysis software for immune sequencing data. Broader study findings: Roughly 5 TRBV segments (TRBV5-6, TRBV5-1 and TRBV20-1 among them) occurred more frequently in patients than in controls.

This clonotype appeared a few times. What it binds is unknown. V lost 3 bases and J 8 bases, leaving 15 bases between the germline ends. Germline CDR1 is SGDLS and CDR2 is YYNGEE. This CDR3 has 15 residues. Sequencing libraries made from TCR beta cDNA carried unique molecular identifiers. Using its own MiXCR run on the PCR reads, TCRdb lists one record per CDR3 protein. The table lists 700,000 to 900,000 distinct CDR3 sequences, 46% of them singletons, with approximately 5% in the top ten. This clonotype originated in a girl aged 5-17 years with multiple sclerosis. Sequencing was performed on blood. The chain has TRBV9 and TRBJ1-6; tentative D call: TRBD1 (6 bases). Written as DNA, the CDR3 is TGTGCCAGCAGCGAGGGGGGTCAGTACCATTCACCCCTCCACTTT. Its protein product is CASSEGGQYHSPLHF.